The source of this T cell receptor (beta chain) is a study of identical twins. Findings of the study overall: Sequences that were out-of-frame, alpha and twin-shared displayed an excess of low generation probability. Rather than following the same donors, the conclusions depended on cross-sectional statistical analysis. Twins' surplus sharing was weaker for beta out-of-frame sequences.

Details on this clonotype: Its antigen is as yet unknown.

A universal primer site arose from template switching, and cDNA bore unique molecular identifiers. Using its own MiXCR run on the 5' RACE reads, TCRdb lists one record per CDR3 protein. The sample yields 690,000 or so distinct CDR3 sequences, 8.6% seen once. V was cut by 2 bases and J by 2 bases, with 8 bases left in between. The CDR3 sequence is 14 residues long. Germline V gene lookup returns CDR1 SGHRS and CDR2 YFSETQ. This same sample was also taken into another study, of yellow fever vaccine responses in identical twins.

This receptor was obtained from a woman aged 18-35 years in good health. The source material was PBMCs. The chain links TRBV5-1 to TRBJ2-4, with D tentatively TRBD2 (6 bases). DNA of the CDR3: TGCGCCAGCAGCTTCAGCGGGTCCAAAAACATTCAGTACTTC. This translates into CASSFSGSKNIQYF.